Following are 8 T cell receptor beta chains from one sample sequenced in a study of OX40 agonist ivuxolimab in advanced cancers. Generated by immunoSEQ multiplex PCR, the TCRdb table keeps only in-frame clones and is missing some. Of tens of thousands of clones in the sample, 85% to 95% are singletons; the top ten hold 0.32%. The material was CD4+ or CD8+ T cells sorted from blood, obtained in a trial of the OX40 agonist ivuxolimab. The origin of the receptors is an adult with an advanced solid tumor such as melanoma, head and neck, liver or kidney cancer.

DNA for the CDR3: TGCGCCAGCAGTCACGTCCGGGACACCCGCTACGAGCAGTACTTC. This sequence encodes CASSHVRDTRYEQYF. The chain joins TRBV23-1 to TRBJ2-7; a possible D gene is TRBD1 (6 bases). TRBV23-1 is classed as an ORF, of uncertain function. CDR3 length: 15 residues. The V end was cut by 3 bases, the J end by 3 bases, with 15 bases between.

The chain uses TRBV19 and TRBJ1-5, with 7 nucleotides matching TRBD1. The trim removed 3 bases at V and 0 bases at J, leaving 5 bases unmatched. The CDR3 has 16 amino acids. The germline gives CDR1 LNHDA, CDR2 SQIVND (reference sequence). CDR3 DNA: TGTGCCAGTAGTATCCAGACAGGGACTAGCAATCAGCCCCAGCATTTT. It yields the protein CASSIQTGTSNQPQHF.

This chain joins TRBV7-9 and TRBJ2-5; 14 bases line up with TRBD2. This CDR3 comprises 18 residues. Germline-derived CDR1 and CDR2 are SEHNR and FQNEAQ (reference sequence). Losses at the gene ends were 7 bases for V and 5 bases for J; bases not matched to a gene: 15. The CDR3 region is CASTRRGLAGVNWETQYF. DNA of the CDR3: TGTGCCAGCACTCGTAGGGGACTAGCGGGAGTAAATTGGGAGACCCAGTACTTC.

This chain connects TRBV5-5 to TRBJ2-7, with TRBD2 as a possible D gene (5 bases). This CDR3 contains 11 residues. Trimming took off 7 bases at V and 2 bases at J, with 7 bases between the two ends. The V gene's germline CDR1 is SGHKS and CDR2 YYEKEE (reference sequence). The CDR3 spells CASLGAYEQYF. The CDR3 bases are TGTGCCAGCCTGGGAGCCTACGAGCAGTACTTC.

The chain has TRBV15 and TRBJ2-7, with D unclear. The CDR3 covers 14 residues. V was pared by 0 bases and J by 0 bases, with 6 bases between. Per the germline V gene, CDR1 is LNHNV and CDR2 is YYDKDF (reference sequence). The CDR3 here is CATSREPGSYEQYF. CDR3 DNA: TGTGCCACCAGCAGAGAACCCGGCTCCTACGAGCAGTACTTC.

The chain recombines TRBV6-5 with TRBJ1-6, with D perhaps TRBD1 (6 bases). The germline gives CDR1 MNHEY, CDR2 SVGAGI. Trimming shortened V by 4 bases and J by 9 bases, and 19 bases separated the two germline ends. The CDR3 covers 16 residues. Written as DNA, the CDR3 is TGTGCCAGCAGTTGGAGGGGGGCAGGTATCCCTTCACCCCTCCACTTT. This gives the protein CASSWRGAGIPSPLHF.

The chain links TRBV6-5 to TRBJ2-2, with 9 bases matching TRBD1. After removal of 6 bases from V and 6 bases from J, the junction contained 8 bases not matched to a gene. Germline-derived CDR1 and CDR2 are MNHEY and SVGAGI. The CDR3 totals 15 residues. The DNA of the CDR3 is TGTGCCAGCAGGCCAGGGGACAGGGATTCCGGGGAGCTGTTTTTT. This gives the protein CASRPGDRDSGELFF.

The CDR3 sequence is CASSQMGTVSTDTQYF. In nucleotides, the CDR3 is TGCGCCAGCAGCCAAATGGGGACCGTCAGCACAGATACGCAGTATTTT. This chain links TRBV4-1 with TRBJ2-3, with D perhaps assigned TRBD1 or TRBD2 (5 bases each). The CDR3 is 16 amino acids. V was cut by 2 bases and J by 0 bases, with 12 bases left in between. Germline V CDR1 and CDR2: MGHRA, YSYEKL.